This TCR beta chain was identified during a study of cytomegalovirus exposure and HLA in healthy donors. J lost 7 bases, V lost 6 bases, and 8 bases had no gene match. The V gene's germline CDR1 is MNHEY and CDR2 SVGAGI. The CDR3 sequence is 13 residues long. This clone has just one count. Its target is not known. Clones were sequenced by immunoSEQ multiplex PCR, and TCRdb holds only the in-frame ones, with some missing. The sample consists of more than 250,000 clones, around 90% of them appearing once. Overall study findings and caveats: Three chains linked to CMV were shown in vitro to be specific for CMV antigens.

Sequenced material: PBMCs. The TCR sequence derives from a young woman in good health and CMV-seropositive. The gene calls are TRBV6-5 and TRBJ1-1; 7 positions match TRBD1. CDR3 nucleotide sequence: TGTGCCAGCAGACAGGGGCCCAGATATGAAGCTTTCTTT. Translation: CASRQGPRYEAFF.